This is a list of T cell receptor beta chains from one sample in a study of PD-1 blockade in classical Hodgkin lymphoma. Sequenced by immunoSEQ multiplex PCR; TCRdb stores in-frame clones only, minus some. The sample contains 30,000 to 35,000 clones, around 80% of which appear only once. Specimen: CD4+ T cells from blood, collected before the fourth cycle of nivolumab. These receptors were taken from a human donor with classical Hodgkin lymphoma. Both conserved end residues are part of each CDR3. D genes are given only for firm matches. Clone size, where shown, is once, few, many, or a class for clones that have expanded.

d_gene	v_gene	abundance	j_gene	len	CDR3aa	CDR3nt
NA	TRBV28	NA	TRBJ1-1	13	CASSWGQNTEAFF	TGTGCCAGCAGTTGGGGACAGAACACTGAAGCTTTCTTT
NA	TRBV30	NA	TRBJ1-4	13	CAWNPSFNEKLFF	TGTGCCTGGAACCCCAGCTTTAATGAAAAACTGTTTTTT
NA	TRBV5-1	NA	TRBJ1-1	14	CASSLDPANTEAFF	TGCGCCAGCAGCTTGGATCCAGCAAACACTGAAGCTTTCTTT
TRBD2	TRBV7-3	NA	TRBJ2-3	16	CASSLQSGGVVDTQYF	TGTGCCAGCAGCCTCCAGAGCGGGGGGGTTGTAGATACGCAGTATTTT
TRBD1	TRBV10-3	few	TRBJ1-2	13	CAITGQGNYGYTF	TGTGCCATCACGGGACAGGGCAACTATGGCTACACCTTC
NA	TRBV7-9	NA	TRBJ2-7	13	CASSLNRNYEQYF	TGTGCCAGCAGCTTAAACAGAAACTACGAGCAGTACTTC
NA	TRBV7-8	NA	TRBJ1-1	13	CASSLGMNTEAFF	TGTGCCAGCAGCTTAGGGATGAACACTGAAGCTTTCTTT
TRBD2	TRBV15	NA	TRBJ2-5	18	CATSRDWVSGGYQETQYF	TGTGCCACCAGCAGAGATTGGGTTAGCGGGGGGTACCAAGAGACCCAGTACTTC
NA	TRBV6-1	NA	TRBJ1-1	13	CASSEGPNTEAFF	TGTGCCAGCAGTGAAGGGCCCAACACTGAAGCTTTCTTT
TRBD1	TRBV28	NA	TRBJ2-7	17	CASSLISGTGSTYEQYF	TGTGCTAGCAGTTTAATATCCGGGACAGGGTCTACCTACGAGCAGTACTTC
NA	TRBV4-2	NA	TRBJ2-3	16	CASSQDPHRGTDTQYF	TGTGCCAGCAGCCAAGATCCCCACAGGGGCACAGATACGCAGTATTTT
NA	TRBV7-9	NA	TRBJ1-1	13	CASSLWGNTEAFF	TGTGCCAGCAGCTTATGGGGGAACACTGAAGCTTTCTTT
NA	TRBV5-1	NA	TRBJ1-1	14	CASSLEPDRTEAFF	TGCGCCAGCAGCTTGGAACCGGATAGGACTGAAGCTTTCTTT
NA	TRBV18	NA	TRBJ1-4	15	CASSPPIGVSEKLFF	TGTGCCAGCTCACCACCCATTGGGGTATCTGAAAAACTGTTTTTT
NA	TRBV6-6	NA	TRBJ2-7	12	CASSRTLYEQYF	TGTGCCAGCAGCCGGACACTCTACGAGCAGTACTTC
TRBD1	TRBV6-5	NA	TRBJ1-1	15	CASSYDGQGLAEAFF	TGTGCCAGCAGTTACGATGGACAGGGGTTAGCTGAAGCTTTCTTT
TRBD2	TRBV9	NA	TRBJ2-7	16	CASSVDLSGGAYEQYF	TGTGCCAGCAGCGTAGATCTTAGCGGGGGCGCATACGAGCAGTACTTC
NA	TRBV7-8	NA	TRBJ1-2	14	CASSLGLGGSGYTF	TGTGCCAGCAGCTTAGGGTTAGGGGGGTCTGGCTACACCTTC
NA	TRBV12-5	NA	TRBJ1-1	13	CASGSVTGREAFF	TGTGCTAGTGGTTCGGTGACGGGGAGGGAGGCTTTCTTT
TRBD1	TRBV5-6	NA	TRBJ1-6	15	CASSLKDRWNSPLHF	TGTGCCAGCAGCCTAAAGGACAGGTGGAATTCACCCCTCCACTTT
NA	TRBV6-5	NA	TRBJ1-5	13	CASSRESNQPQHF	TGTGCCAGCAGCCGGGAGTCCAATCAGCCCCAGCATTTT
NA	TRBV7-6	NA	TRBJ1-2	13	CASSPDRNYGYTF	TGTGCCAGCAGCCCCGACCGTAACTATGGCTACACCTTC